The 28 T cell receptor beta chains in this list originate from one sample, sequenced in a study of blood T cells in healthy people across ages. Primers used in a second PCR of about 6 to 11 cycles were a sample-barcoded 5' primer and a J-beta primer mix. TCRdb used MiXCR to reprocess the 5' RACE reads, holding one entry per CDR3 protein. This sample has some 760,000 distinct CDR3 sequences, with around 25% found just once. Another study also made use of these data, one on T cells of mothers and their children.

The sequenced sample consisted of blood. These TCRs come from a boy between 10 and 17 years old in good health.

Concerning this clonotype: The CDR3 does not close with the conserved phenylalanine or tryptophan, likely indicating a read error. The genes are TRBV29-1 and TRBJ2-4; no firm D call. The V gene lost 1 base and the J gene lost 3 bases, with 4 bases spanning the gap. The germline CDR1 and CDR2 sequences are SQVTM and ANQGSEA. This CDR3 spans 12 amino acids. This CDR3 is CSVEGGKNIQYL. For the CDR3, the DNA is TGCAGCGTTGAAGGGGGCAAAAACATTCAGTACCTC.

The V call is TRBV12-3 or TRBV12-4, the J call TRBJ2-3; D perhaps matches TRBD1 (6 bases). The CDR3 loop spans 17 amino acids. With 5 bases removed from V and 0 bases from J, the gap between germline ends came to 18 bases. The DNA for the CDR3 is TGTGCCAGCAGTCCGACGAGGGGGTTCTCTAGCACAGATACGCAGTATTTT. Translating it yields CASSPTRGFSSTDTQYF.

The J gene is TRBJ2-5, the V gene TRBV5-1; D not certain. The J call may be in error: the DNA end matches TRBJ2-1 better. Germline V gene sequence: CDR1 SGHRS, CDR2 YFSETQ. The CDR3 extends over 15 amino acids. CDR3 in amino acids: CASSPDPTGLNEQFF. The CDR3 DNA is TGCGCCAGCAGCCCTGACCCGACCGGGTTGAATGAGCAGTTCTTC.

This clonotype showed up just a few times. The chain is built from TRBV12-3 or TRBV12-4 and TRBJ2-1, with a possible D match to TRBD2 (6 bases). Trimming stripped 5 bases from V and 2 bases from J, with 13 bases between. The CDR3 is 15 amino acids. CDR3 sequence (DNA): TGTGCCAGCAGTCCCGGGAGTATGGCCTACAATGAGCAGTTCTTC. It translates to CASSPGSMAYNEQFF.

This chain connects TRBV29-1 to TRBJ2-5; a possible D gene is TRBD2 (6 bases). Matching the DNA end better, TRBJ2-7 makes the J call doubtful. The length of the CDR3 is 12 residues. Germline CDR1 and CDR2: SQVTM and ANQGSEA. The CDR3 spells CSVVAETYEQYF. In DNA form, the CDR3 reads TGCAGCGTGGTAGCGGAAACCTACGAGCAGTACTTC.

Details on this clonotype: A read error may produce the germline difference seen at one junction end. The chain combines TRBV28 with TRBJ2-5, with D possibly being TRBD2 (5 bases). From germline, CDR1 is MDHEN and CDR2 SYDVKM. CDR3 length: 13 amino acids. CDR3 DNA: TGTGCCAGCAGTCAACGGACTTTCAGGACCCAGTATTTC. It encodes CASSQRTFRTQYF.

The chain employs TRBV29-1 and TRBJ1-2; TRBD1 matches at 8 bases. J gave up 4 bases and V 7 bases, and 5 bases lay outside the gene matches. This CDR3 contains 12 residues. Germline V CDR1 and CDR2: SQVTM, ANQGSEA. The CDR3 reads CSGIQGGYGYTF. The CDR3 coding sequence is TGCAGCGGTATACAGGGGGGCTATGGCTACACCTTC. The complete variable domain, with remaining parts taken from reference TRBV29-1 and TRBJ1-2, reads SAVISQKPSRDICQRGTSLTIQCQVDSQVTMMFWYRQQPGQSLTLIATANQGSEATYESGFVIDKFPISRPNLTFSTLTVSNMSPEDSSIYLCSGIQGGYGYTFGSGTRLTVV.

J is TRBJ2-7 and V is TRBV12-3 or TRBV12-4; no clear D. This CDR3 is 13 amino acids long. Between the trimmed V and J ends, which lost 3 bases and 3 bases, there was a span of 9 bases. CDR3 region: CASSFWADYEQYF. The CDR3 coding sequence is TGTGCCAGCAGTTTTTGGGCAGACTACGAGCAGTACTTC.

The chain recombines TRBV3-1 with TRBJ2-5; 10 bases agree with TRBD1. The DNA end favors TRBJ2-1, so the J call may be wrong. The CDR3 extends over 17 amino acids. Germline V CDR1 and CDR2: LGHDT, YNNKEL (reference sequence). In DNA form, the CDR3 reads TGTGCCAGCAGCCAAGATATGTTAGGGACAGGGGAAAGTGAGCAGTTCTTC. It translates to CASSQDMLGTGESEQFF.

This clonotype was detected a few times. The chain couples TRBV20-1 to TRBJ2-7; 7 bases fit TRBD2. This CDR3 has 15 residues. After removal of 0 bases from V and 1 base from J, the junction contained 6 bases not matched to a gene. Germline V CDR1 and CDR2: DFQATT, SNEGSKA (reference sequence). Written as DNA, the CDR3 is TGCAGTGCTAGAGATCTGCCTAGCGGTTCCTACGAGCAGTACTTC. This codes for CSARDLPSGSYEQYF.

The chain has TRBV28 and TRBJ2-5; TRBD1 might be the D (6 bases). CDR1 MDHEN and CDR2 SYDVKM come from the germline V gene. V shed 6 bases and J shed 5 bases, with 25 bases lying between them. The CDR3 spans 17 residues. DNA of the CDR3: TGTGCCAGCAGAAAACGGGACACTGGGTGGAAATTGGAGACCCAGTACTTC. Its translation is CASRKRDTGWKLETQYF.

This clonotype turned up a few times. The V and J genes are TRBV4-3 and TRBJ2-5, with 8 bases aligning to TRBD1. The tail of the sequence fits TRBJ2-7 better, so the J call may be wrong. Germline CDR1 reads LGHNA; CDR2 reads YSLEER. The CDR3 totals 14 residues. CDR3 protein: CASSPRQGQDEQYF. CDR3 sequence (DNA): TGCGCCAGCAGCCCCAGACAGGGGCAGGACGAGCAGTACTTC.

V gene TRBV28 combines with J gene TRBJ2-1; D uncertain. The CDR3 is 14 amino acids. From germline, CDR1 is MDHEN and CDR2 SYDVKM. V gave up 5 bases and J gave up 7 bases, with 15 bases separating them. The chain's CDR3 is CASSLDGKRNEQFF. CDR3 nucleotides: TGTGCCAGCAGTCTAGATGGAAAGAGGAATGAGCAGTTCTTC.

This chain uses TRBV4-1 with TRBJ2-1; maybe TRBD2 (6 bases). Germline V gene data show CDR1 as MGHRA and CDR2 as YSYEKL. With 4 bases removed from V and 2 bases from J, the gap between germline ends came to 24 bases. The CDR3 totals 19 residues. Here the CDR3 reads CASSRDRDSLFPPYNEQFF. CDR3 coding DNA: TGCGCCAGCAGCCGAGACCGGGACTCCCTGTTCCCCCCCTACAATGAGCAGTTCTTC.

The chain recombines TRBV29-1 with TRBJ2-3, with a possible D match to TRBD2 (6 bases). The CDR3 runs 13 residues. Germline lookup yields CDR1 SQVTM and CDR2 ANQGSEA. The V end lost 6 bases, the J end lost 4 bases, and 14 bases lay between the germline ends. In DNA form, the CDR3 reads TGCAGCGTCCCCACCGGGGGAGCAGATACGCAGTATTTT. It encodes CSVPTGGADTQYF.

This clonotype has just a few counts. The rearrangement joins TRBV4-2 to TRBJ2-5, with a weak D call TRBD2 (5 bases). V lost 4 bases to trimming and J lost 3 bases, with 12 bases between them. This CDR3 contains 14 residues. Germline V gene data show CDR1 as LGHNA and CDR2 as YNFKEQ. DNA for the CDR3: TGTGCCAGCAGCCCCGGACTGGGAGAAGAGACCCAGTACTTC. Its protein product is CASSPGLGEETQYF.

This clonotype was seen a few times. The genes are TRBV29-1 and TRBJ2-5; 12 bases fit TRBD2. The J call is in doubt because the DNA end fits TRBJ2-1 better. Germline lookup yields CDR1 SQVTM and CDR2 ANQGSEA. The CDR3 spans 14 residues. The chain's CDR3 is CSAGRLAGVYEQFF. CDR3 nucleotide sequence: TGCAGCGCAGGGCGACTAGCGGGAGTTTATGAGCAGTTCTTC.

This clonotype appeared many times. The chain joins TRBV7-2 to TRBJ2-5; 11 positions agree with TRBD2. The germline gives CDR1 SGHTA, CDR2 FQGNSA. CDR3 size: 13 residues. Trimming cost V 4 bases and J 5 bases; bases outside gene matches: 0. CDR3 sequence (DNA): TGTGCCAGCAGCTGGACTAGCGGGGAGACCCAGTACTTC. Protein sequence: CASSWTSGETQYF.

The chain recombines TRBV6-1 with TRBJ2-3; TRBD2 matches 7 bases. Germline assignment: CDR1 MNHNS and CDR2 SASEGT. Trimming cost V 2 bases and J 2 bases; bases outside gene matches: 7. CDR3 length: 16 amino acids. The CDR3: CASSESRGGFTDTQYF. The CDR3 DNA reads TGTGCCAGCAGTGAAAGTCGCGGGGGATTCACAGATACGCAGTATTTT.

This clonotype occurred a few times. This chain uses TRBV20-1 with TRBJ2-5, with a weak D call TRBD2 (5 bases). The J call may be mistaken, given a closer DNA end match to TRBJ2-1. CDR3 size: 13 residues. The V gene's germline CDR1 is DFQATT and CDR2 SNEGSKA (reference sequence). The CDR3 nucleotides are TGCAGTGCCCTCCGGGATCTTAGGGTTGAGCAGTTCTTC. Translated, it gives CSALRDLRVEQFF.

This clonotype was counted between two and nine times. The chain links TRBV20-1 to TRBJ2-7, with D possibly being TRBD1 (6 bases). The CDR3 has 14 amino acids. Germline V gene data show CDR1 as DFQATT and CDR2 as SNEGSKA (reference sequence). The V gene lost 1 base and the J gene lost 3 bases, with 13 bases spanning the gap. In DNA form, the CDR3 reads TGCAGTGCTAGAGTATCACAGGGCGTCTACGAGCAGTACTTC. Translated, it gives CSARVSQGVYEQYF.

The chain couples TRBV19 to TRBJ1-2, with D unresolved. V was trimmed by 5 bases and J by 5 bases, leaving 15 bases between them. The CDR3 loop spans 14 amino acids. Germline V CDR1 and CDR2: LNHDA, SQIVND (reference sequence). The CDR3: CASSLNPGYYGYTF. CDR3 nucleotides: TGTGCCAGTAGTCTCAACCCGGGGTATTATGGCTACACCTTC.

The chain has TRBV19 and TRBJ2-2, with D uncertain. The CDR3 has 16 residues. V lost 2 bases and J lost 3, with 13 bases in between. The germline V gene has CDR1 LNHDA and CDR2 SQIVND (reference sequence). The CDR3 coding sequence is TGTGCCAGTAGTATACCCCTTGCGCTGTACACCGGGGAGCTGTTTTTT. Residues: CASSIPLALYTGELFF.

The chain joins TRBV15 to TRBJ1-1; 8 bases match TRBD1. The CDR3 contains 14 residues. The germline V gene encodes CDR1 LNHNV and CDR2 YYDKDF (reference sequence). The V and J ends lost 1 base and 6 bases, in that order; junction bases with no gene match: 4. The CDR3 DNA is TGTGCCACCAGCAGAGGGACACAGGGGGCTGAAGCTTTCTTT. This codes for CATSRGTQGAEAFF.

This clonotype has just a few counts. The junction departs from germline at one end; a sequencing error may be responsible. The chain combines TRBV3-1 with TRBJ1-1; no clear D. The CDR3 runs to 13 residues. CDR1 is LGHDT and CDR2 is YNNKEL in the germline V gene (reference sequence). CDR3 loop: CASSQVRNTEAFF. The CDR3 nucleotides are TGCGCCAGCAGCCAAGTCAGGAACACTGAAGCTTTCTTT. The full variable domain, its missing parts supplied by reference TRBV3-1 and TRBJ1-1, is DTAVSQTPKYLVTQMGNDKSIKCEQNLGHDTMYWYKQDSKKFLKIMFSYNNKELIINETVPNRFSPKSPDKAHLNLHINSLELGDSAVYFCASSQVRNTEAFFGQGTRLTVV.

In this sample, this clonotype turned up a few times. The V call is TRBV20-1, the J call TRBJ2-1, with 7 bases lining up with TRBD2. J gave up 4 bases and V 5 bases, and 11 bases lay outside the gene matches. CDR1 is DFQATT, CDR2 SNEGSKA, per germline (reference sequence). CDR3 length equals 15 residues. This CDR3 reads CSAQSLAEAYNEQFF. The CDR3 region has the DNA TGCAGTGCTCAATCCCTAGCGGAGGCGTACAATGAGCAGTTCTTC.

The V and J genes are TRBV24-1 and TRBJ1-5; no firm D call. Germline lookup yields CDR1 KGHDR and CDR2 SFDVKD. CDR3 length: 12 amino acids. The ends were cut back, 4 bases at V and 6 bases at J, with 6 bases in the middle. The CDR3 region is CATSDGSQPQHF. The CDR3 DNA reads TGTGCCACCAGTGACGGGAGTCAGCCCCAGCATTTT.

The rearrangement joins TRBV5-1 to TRBJ2-7; a weak D match, TRBD2 (6 bases). The CDR3 loop spans 16 amino acids. V lost 4 bases and J 5 bases, leaving 22 bases between the germline ends. Germline CDR1 is SGHRS and CDR2 is YFSETQ. The CDR3: CASSPTFGGDLNEQYF. CDR3 in DNA: TGCGCCAGCAGCCCGACCTTCGGGGGAGATCTGAACGAGCAGTACTTC. Using reference TRBV5-1 and TRBJ2-7 for the parts outside the CDR3, the full variable domain is KAGVTQTPRYLIKTRGQQVTLSCSPISGHRSVSWYQQTPGQGLQFLFEYFSETQRNKGNFPGRFSGRQFSNSRSEMNVSTLELGDSALYLCASSPTFGGDLNEQYFGPGTRLTVT.